A single TCR beta chain is shown here with its context. What it recognizes is unknown. CDR3 length equals 15 residues. V gave up 0 bases and J gave up 4 bases, with 10 bases separating them. Germline CDR1 is MNHEY and CDR2 is SMNVEV (reference sequence). This sample was taken from a study of cytomegalovirus exposure and HLA in healthy donors. Whole-study results and caveats: Later, TCR association rates were found to vary by HLA locus, highest for DRB1 and lowest for HLA-C. TCR beta sequences numbering over 15,000 were associated with HLA alleles at 0.05 false discovery rate in a later analysis. An analysis was carried out at a later point. It showed that HLA-associated TCR beta chains were more clonally expanded than equally common non-associated chains.

Primers included in the PCR were 60 Vbeta and 13 Jbeta primers. Method: immunoSEQ multiplex PCR; TCRdb's copy keeps in-frame clones and lacks some. The table lists around 130,000 clones, approximately 71% of them singletons, with 0.94% in the top ten. The sequenced sample was PBMCs. This receptor was identified in a woman aged 55-70 years in good health and CMV-seronegative. The V call is TRBV27, the J call TRBJ2-1; D perhaps matches TRBD2 (7 bases). CDR3 sequence reads: CASSLSGGVYNEQFF. Written as DNA, the CDR3 is TGTGCCAGCAGTTTATCAGGGGGGGTTTACAATGAGCAGTTCTTC.